Shown below are 11 T cell receptor beta chains from a single sample sequenced in a study of shared clonotypes between healthy human individuals (dated by TCRdb to 2019 to 2021). CD8 naive samples were obtained by positive selection for CCR7 among CD45RO-negative cells, yielding a CD45RA+CCR7+ population from which TemRA cells were excluded. Libraries were constructed by the immunoSEQ multiplex PCR assay. Held by TCRdb, this immuneACCESS table contains in-frame sequences only and omits some clones. Under half of the omission traces to an unresolved V gene where checked; the cause of the rest is unknown. For this sample there are under 2,000,000 clones; just under 95% appear just once. The ten biggest clones cover 1% to 1.5% of the sample. The sequenced sample consisted of naive CD8+ T cells sorted from blood. What the cell subset or site label conveys for this sample: CD45RA+CCR7+. Receptor source: a man between 18 and 29 years old in good health.

The rearrangement links TRBV4-1 to TRBJ2-7; D gene ambiguous. CDR1 is MGHRA, CDR2 YSYEKL, per germline. V lost 4 bases and J 1 base, leaving 11 bases between the germline ends. The CDR3 is made up of 14 amino acids. The CDR3 DNA follows: TGCGCCAGCAGCCCCAAGGCCCTTTCCTACGAGCAGTACTTC. It is translated as CASSPKALSYEQYF.

This clone was seen a single time. CDR3 loop: CASSIPGLADYEQYF. As DNA, the CDR3 is TGTGCCAGCAGCATCCCGGGACTAGCGGACTACGAGCAGTACTTC. This sequence joins TRBV7-9 and TRBJ2-7, with 11 bases fitting TRBD2. Germline V gene data show CDR1 as SEHNR and CDR2 as FQNEAQ (reference sequence). V gave up 5 bases and J gave up 3 bases; unmatched junction bases: 6. CDR3 length: 15 amino acids.

The rearrangement joins TRBV15 to TRBJ2-5, with TRBD1 identical over 8 bases. This CDR3 contains 16 residues. Germline assignment: CDR1 LNHNV and CDR2 YYDKDF (reference sequence). V trimming: 5 bases; J trimming: 1 base; junction bases outside the gene matches: 9. The CDR3 nucleotides read TGTGCCACCAGCGACCTGGACAGGGACCTCCAAGAGACCCAGTACTTC. Its translation: CATSDLDRDLQETQYF.

This chain joins TRBV5-1 and TRBJ1-1; D gene unclear. The V gene's germline CDR1 is SGHRS and CDR2 YFSETQ. Trimming shortened V by 4 bases and J by 5 bases, and 15 bases separated the two germline ends. The CDR3 sequence is 14 residues long. Written as DNA, the CDR3 is TGCGCCAGCAGCACCAGGACCCGGGTAACTGAAGCTTTCTTT. It translates to CASSTRTRVTEAFF.

The rearrangement links TRBV29-1 to TRBJ1-2; the D gene is possibly TRBD1 (5 bases). The CDR3 runs 14 residues. Trimming took 4 bases from V and 6 from J, leaving 18 bases between them. Looked up from germline, CDR1 is SQVTM and CDR2 is ANQGSEA. CDR3 DNA sequence: TGCAGCGTTGCGCAGGGCACTCCCCTCGATGGCTACACCTTC. Its translation is CSVAQGTPLDGYTF.

The gene calls are TRBV19 and TRBJ1-2; no clear D gene. This CDR3 is 13 amino acids long. Germline CDR1 is LNHDA and CDR2 is SQIVND (reference sequence). Trimming removed 8 bases from V and 7 bases from J, with 17 bases in between. The CDR3 DNA is TGTGCCAGTTTCTACGACGGCCGTGGTGGCTACACCTTC. As protein: CASFYDGRGGYTF.

This rearrangement joins TRBV19 to TRBJ1-2; tentative D call: TRBD1 (6 bases). CDR1 is LNHDA, CDR2 SQIVND, per germline (reference sequence). The germline V and J ends were trimmed by 3 bases and 6 bases, with 11 bases remaining between them. CDR3 length: 13 amino acids. CDR3 sequence reads: CASSITGSDGYTF. The CDR3 DNA reads as TGTGCCAGTAGTATCACAGGGTCCGATGGCTACACCTTC.

A single count supports this clone. This specimen includes other DNA sequences encoding the same CDR3. The gene calls are TRBV11-2 and TRBJ2-3, with TRBD2 matching 9 bases. The CDR3 consists of 15 residues. Germline lookup yields CDR1 SGHAT and CDR2 FQNNGV. With V trimmed by 1 base and J by 1 base, 0 bases remained unmatched. The CDR3 DNA sequence: TGTGCCAGCAGCTTAGTAGCGGGAGGCACAGATACGCAGTATTTT. Its translation is CASSLVAGGTDTQYF.

This rearrangement joins TRBV4-3 to TRBJ2-2, with D perhaps matching TRBD1 (6 bases). Trimming stripped 4 bases from V and 1 base from J, with 10 bases between. CDR1 and CDR2 from the germline V gene are LGHNA and YSLEER. The CDR3 extends over 15 amino acids. The CDR3 loop is CASSPGQMNTGELFF. The CDR3 bases are TGCGCCAGCAGCCCGGGACAAATGAACACCGGGGAGCTGTTTTTT.

The rearrangement links TRBV11-1 to TRBJ1-6; D not certain. This CDR3 comprises 13 residues. Germline values: CDR1 SGHAT, CDR2 FQDESV (reference sequence). V was pared by 3 bases and J by 11 bases, with 11 bases between. Here the CDR3 reads CASSFDKAAPLHF. The CDR3 region has the DNA TGTGCCAGCAGCTTCGACAAGGCGGCACCCCTCCACTTT.

CDR3 coding DNA: TGTGCCAGCAGTTCGGGCGACAGGGCTCTCTACGAGCAGTACTTC. It specifies CASSSGDRALYEQYF. The chain combines TRBV27 with TRBJ2-7; TRBD1 agrees at 7 bases. The CDR3 has 15 amino acids. J gave up 3 bases and V 4 bases, and 9 bases lay outside the gene matches. Germline CDR1 and CDR2: MNHEY and SMNVEV (reference sequence).